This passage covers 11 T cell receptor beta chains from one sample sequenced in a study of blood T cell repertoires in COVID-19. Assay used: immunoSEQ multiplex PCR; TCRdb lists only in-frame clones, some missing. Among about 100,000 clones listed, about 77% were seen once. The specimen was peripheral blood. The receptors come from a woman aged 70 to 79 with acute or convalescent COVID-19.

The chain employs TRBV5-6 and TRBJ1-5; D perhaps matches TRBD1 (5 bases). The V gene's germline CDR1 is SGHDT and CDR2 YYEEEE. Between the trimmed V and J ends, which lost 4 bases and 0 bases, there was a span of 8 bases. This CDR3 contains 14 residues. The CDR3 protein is CASSQGNSNQPQHF. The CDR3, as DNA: TGTGCCAGCAGCCAGGGTAATAGCAATCAGCCCCAGCATTTT.

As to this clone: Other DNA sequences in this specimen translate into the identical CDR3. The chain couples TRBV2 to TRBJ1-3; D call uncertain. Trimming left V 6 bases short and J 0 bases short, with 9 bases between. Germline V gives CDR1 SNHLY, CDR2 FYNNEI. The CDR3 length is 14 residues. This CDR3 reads CASRTESSGNTIYF. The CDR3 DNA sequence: TGTGCCAGCAGAACAGAGAGCTCTGGAAACACCATATATTTT.

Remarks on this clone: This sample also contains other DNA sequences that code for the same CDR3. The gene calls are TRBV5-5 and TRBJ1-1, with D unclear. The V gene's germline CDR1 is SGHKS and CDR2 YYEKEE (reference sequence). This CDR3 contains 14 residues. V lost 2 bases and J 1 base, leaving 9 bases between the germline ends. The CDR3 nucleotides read TGTGCCAGCAGCTTTTTGGACTGGAACACTGAAGCTTTCTTT. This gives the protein CASSFLDWNTEAFF.

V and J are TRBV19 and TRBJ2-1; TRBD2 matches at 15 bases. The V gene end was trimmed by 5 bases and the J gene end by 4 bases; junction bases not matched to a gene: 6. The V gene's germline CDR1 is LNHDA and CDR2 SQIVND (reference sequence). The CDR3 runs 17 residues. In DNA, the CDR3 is TGTGCCAGTAGTGCTGGGACTAGCGGGGGGAAATACAATGAGCAGTTCTTC. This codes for CASSAGTSGGKYNEQFF.

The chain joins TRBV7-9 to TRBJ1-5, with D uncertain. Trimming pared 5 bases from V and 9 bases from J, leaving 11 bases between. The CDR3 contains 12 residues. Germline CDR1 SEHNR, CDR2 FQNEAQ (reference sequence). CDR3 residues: CASSTTPGPQHF. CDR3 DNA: TGTGCCAGCAGCACCACCCCGGGGCCCCAGCATTTT.

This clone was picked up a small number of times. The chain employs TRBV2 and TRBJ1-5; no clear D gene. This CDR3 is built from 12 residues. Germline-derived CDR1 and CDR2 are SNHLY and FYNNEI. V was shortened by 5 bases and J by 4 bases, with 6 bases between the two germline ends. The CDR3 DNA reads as TGTGCCAGCAGTCCTCCTAATCAGCCCCAGCATTTT. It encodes CASSPPNQPQHF.

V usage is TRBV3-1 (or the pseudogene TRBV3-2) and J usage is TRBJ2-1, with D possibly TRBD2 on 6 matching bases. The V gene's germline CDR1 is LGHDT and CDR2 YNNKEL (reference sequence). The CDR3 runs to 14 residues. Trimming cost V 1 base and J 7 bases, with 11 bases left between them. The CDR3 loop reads CASSQGRGGNEQFF. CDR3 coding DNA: TGTGCCAGCAGCCAAGGGCGAGGAGGGAATGAGCAGTTCTTC.

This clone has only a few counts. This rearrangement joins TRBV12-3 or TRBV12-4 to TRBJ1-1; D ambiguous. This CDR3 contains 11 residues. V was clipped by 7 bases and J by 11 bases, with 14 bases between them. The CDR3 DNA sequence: TGTGCCAGCACCAGTATTAAGAAGGCTTTCTTT. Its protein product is CASTSIKKAFF.

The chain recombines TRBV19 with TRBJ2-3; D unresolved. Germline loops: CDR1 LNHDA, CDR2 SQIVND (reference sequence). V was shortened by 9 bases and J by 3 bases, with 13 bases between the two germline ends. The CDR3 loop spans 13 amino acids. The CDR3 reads CASESPGTDTQYF. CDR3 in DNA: TGTGCCAGCGAGTCCCCCGGGACAGATACGCAGTATTTT.

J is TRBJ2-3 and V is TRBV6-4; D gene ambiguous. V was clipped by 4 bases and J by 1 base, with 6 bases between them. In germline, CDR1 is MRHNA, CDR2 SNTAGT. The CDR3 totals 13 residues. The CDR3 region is CASSVSGTDTQYF. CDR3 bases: TGTGCCAGCAGTGTTTCAGGCACAGATACGCAGTATTTT.

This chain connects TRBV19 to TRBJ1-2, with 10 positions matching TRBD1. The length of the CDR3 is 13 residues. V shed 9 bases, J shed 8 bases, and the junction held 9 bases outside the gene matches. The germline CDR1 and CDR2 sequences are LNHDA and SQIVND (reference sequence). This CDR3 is CASLRQGALGYTF. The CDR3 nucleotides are TGTGCCAGCCTTAGACAGGGGGCGCTGGGCTACACCTTC.